These 12 T cell receptor beta chains share one sample of origin, sequenced in a study of T-cell memory formation after mild COVID-19 listed by TCRdb under 2021. Receptor libraries were prepared by 5' RACE. Sequencer: Illumina NovaSeq 6000. Starting from the raw public reads, TCRdb applied fastp trimming at Q25, assembled clones with MiXCR and retained in-frame beta chains. Under each unique CDR3 protein, matching rows form one entry showing the most common genes and DNA. This sample has about 310,000 distinct CDR3 sequences in its table, and around a sixth of those were observed once. Roughly 22% of the sample goes to the ten largest clones. The specimen was PBMCs or a T cell subset sorted from them (not recorded which). These receptors were collected from a man between 18 and 29 years old who had mild COVID-19 (a few samples of this study predate the infection). The sample titles of this study are shuffled in the database, so cell type and time point are left out; the donor was told from shared clones.

The V and J genes are TRBV11-2 and TRBJ1-3, with D uncertain. Germline lookup yields CDR1 SGHAT and CDR2 FQNNGV. The ends were cut back, 6 bases at V and 7 bases at J, with 13 bases in the middle. The CDR3 length is 13 residues. The CDR3 nucleotides are TGTGCCAGCAGGGTTCGGCTCGGGAACACCATATATTTT. It specifies CASRVRLGNTIYF.

This clonotype occurred a few times. The chain joins TRBV6-2 or TRBV6-3 to TRBJ1-5, with 7 bases aligning to TRBD1. Trimming removed 7 bases from V and 7 bases from J; junction bases left unmatched: 4. Germline-derived CDR1 and CDR2 are MNHEY and SVGEGT. The CDR3 totals 12 residues. The CDR3 sequence: CASTDRNQPQHF. Written as DNA, the CDR3 is TGTGCCAGCACGGACAGGAACCAGCCCCAGCATTTT.

This sequence joins TRBV6-5 and TRBJ2-7, with D possibly TRBD2 on 6 matching bases. Germline CDR1 MNHEY, CDR2 SVGAGI. The CDR3 covers 13 residues. The V end was cut by 2 bases, the J end by 2 bases, with 7 bases between. CDR3 DNA: TGTGCCAGCAGTTACAGGACTACCTACGAGCAGTACTTC. This encodes CASSYRTTYEQYF.

This clonotype was seen only a few times. The chain joins TRBV10-2 to TRBJ2-7; a possible D gene is TRBD2 (6 bases). Germline V gives CDR1 WSHSY, CDR2 SAAADI. The CDR3 spans 15 residues. The germline V and J ends were trimmed by 8 bases and 4 bases, with 21 bases remaining between them. The CDR3 reads CASRALRGTVYEQYF. CDR3 nucleotides: TGCGCCAGCCGGGCCTTGCGGGGAACCGTTTACGAGCAGTACTTC.

This clonotype was seen more than once but under ten times. CDR3 sequence reads: CASSAGTGGFGELFF. The CDR3 DNA follows: TGCGCCAGCAGCGCCGGGACAGGGGGTTTCGGGGAGCTGTTTTTT. This chain links TRBV5-1 with TRBJ2-2, with 11 nucleotides matching TRBD1. V shed 4 bases and J 7 bases; nucleotides not matched to a gene: 6. Germline assignment: CDR1 SGHRS and CDR2 YFSETQ. This CDR3 contains 15 residues.

V and J are TRBV24-1 and TRBJ2-2; D ambiguous. Germline V gene lookup returns CDR1 KGHDR and CDR2 SFDVKD. The germline V and J ends were trimmed by 12 bases and 2 bases, with 12 bases remaining between them. The CDR3 sequence is 13 residues long. DNA of the CDR3: TGTGCCGCCGAGACGGCCAACACCGGGGAGCTGTTTTTT. Its translation is CAAETANTGELFF.

The chain recombines TRBV6-5 with TRBJ2-3, with D perhaps assigned TRBD1 or TRBD2 (5 bases each). The V end was cut by 8 bases, the J end by 0 bases, with 18 bases between. The CDR3 has 16 amino acids. The germline CDR1 and CDR2 sequences are MNHEY and SVGAGI. The CDR3 protein is CASRRGRSPSTDTQYF. The DNA for the CDR3 is TGTGCCAGCCGCCGGGGCCGGAGTCCTAGCACAGATACGCAGTATTTT.

The V and J genes are TRBV19 and TRBJ2-7, with D possibly matching TRBD2 (5 bases). The V gene's germline CDR1 is LNHDA and CDR2 SQIVND (reference sequence). The CDR3 is 16 amino acids. V lost 3 bases and J 0 bases, leaving 15 bases between the germline ends. CDR3 DNA sequence: TGTGCCAGTAGTATCTTTTATGAGAGGGCCTCCTACGAGCAGTACTTC. Translating it yields CASSIFYERASYEQYF.

Many counts were recorded for this clonotype. V usage is TRBV7-2 and J usage is TRBJ1-2, with TRBD1 matching 8 bases. V shed 0 bases, J shed 4 bases, and the junction held 1 base outside the gene matches. Germline values: CDR1 SGHTA, CDR2 FQGNSA. There are 14 residues in the CDR3. CDR3 nucleotide sequence: TGTGCCAGCAGCTTAGCCGGACAGGGCTATGGCTACACCTTC. Its protein product is CASSLAGQGYGYTF.

A few counts support this clonotype. The gene calls are TRBV6-2 or TRBV6-3 and TRBJ2-6; the D gene is possibly TRBD2 (5 bases). Germline CDR1 reads MNHEY; CDR2 reads SVGEGT. Trimming removed 5 bases from V and 2 bases from J, with 13 bases in between. The CDR3 extends over 16 amino acids. The CDR3 is CASSRPTITGANVLTF. In DNA form, the CDR3 reads TGTGCCAGCAGTCGCCCGACTATCACTGGGGCCAACGTCCTGACTTTC.

This clonotype came up many times. The rearrangement joins TRBV5-1 to TRBJ1-2; 12 bases are shared with TRBD1. The CDR3 consists of 16 residues. The trim removed 3 bases at V and 8 bases at J, leaving 11 bases unmatched. Germline-derived CDR1 and CDR2 are SGHRS and YFSETQ. CDR3 DNA: TGCGCCAGCAGCTCGGGACAGGGGGCGCCTTTGGGCGGCTACACCTTC. As protein: CASSSGQGAPLGGYTF.

This clonotype occurred many times. This chain links TRBV12-3 or TRBV12-4 with TRBJ1-1; a possible D gene is TRBD1 (5 bases). Deletions cut 7 bases from V and 4 bases from J, with 10 bases between. The CDR3 runs 12 residues. This CDR3 is CASTLQGTEAFF. CDR3 bases: TGTGCCAGCACTCTTCAGGGCACTGAAGCTTTCTTT.